This section outlines one T cell receptor (beta chain) sequence together with its context. As yet, its antigen is unknown. V lost 4 bases to trimming and J lost 4 bases; unmatched junction nucleotides: 5. This CDR3 contains 14 residues. The germline V gene has CDR1 SGHNT and CDR2 YYREEE (reference sequence). This entry is derived from a study of cytomegalovirus exposure and HLA in healthy donors. Regarding the study as a whole: Later work found most CMV-associated TCR beta chains apparently HLA-restricted. The productive fraction for most TCR beta V segments was about 87% or about 30% in an earlier analysis. Among the sequence variants, a highly shared cluster was likely an artifact of sequencing.

Both 60 Vbeta primers and 13 Jbeta primers went into the PCR. Measured with immunoSEQ multiplex PCR; TCRdb has only the in-frame clones, and not every one. The sample lists around 200,000 clones, 75% to 85% occurring once. This rearrangement joins TRBV5-4 to TRBJ2-3; 8 bases match TRBD1. The sample was PBMCs. The TCR comes from an older woman in good health and CMV-seropositive. The CDR3 coding sequence is TGTGCCAGCAGCGCGGGACAGGAGGCAGATACGCAGTATTTT. Translated, it gives CASSAGQEADTQYF.